A selection of T cell receptor beta chains follows, all from one sample in a study of CD8 T cells in Susac syndrome. TCRdb redid the calling of the immunoSEQ multiplex PCR reads with MiXCR, one entry per CDR3 protein. This table has around 200,000 distinct CDR3 sequences, roughly 94% appearing once. Material for sequencing was CD4+ T cells from PBMCs. The receptor source for this set is a human donor with multiple sclerosis. Each CDR3 is given without its conserved first and last residue. Each record gives: V gene, J gene, CDR3 protein.

TRBV20-1	TRBJ1-1	SARFSTRNIF
TRBV14	TRBJ1-6	ASSQDLNGTPLH
TRBV29-1	TRBJ1-2	SVGPGAYGYT
TRBV20-1	TRBJ2-5	STQRYSGAQETQY
TRBV29-1	TRBJ2-3	SVEDRGRLTDTQY
TRBV12-3/TRBV12-4	TRBJ2-6	ASSAVRSGANVLT
TRBV12-3/TRBV12-4	TRBJ1-5	ASSPLGSNQPQH
TRBV2	TRBJ2-7	ASCPGLAGYEQY
TRBV13	TRBJ2-7	ASSLAGLLYEQY
TRBV25-1	TRBJ1-2	ASSRGANYGYT
TRBV29-1	TRBJ1-1	SPRQGPNTEAF
TRBV20-1	TRBJ2-2	SAKSGQESLYTGELF
TRBV7-3	TRBJ1-1	ASSSGQGLAEAF
TRBV20-1	TRBJ1-1	SASRAAGTEAF
TRBV29-1	TRBJ2-2	SVTGTSGTNTGELF
TRBV28	TRBJ2-5	ASTLGNSLAQY
TRBV15	TRBJ2-2	ATRGDLLRTGELF
TRBV20-1	TRBJ1-2	SATLTREGAYGYT